These 25 T cell receptor beta chains came from one sample sequenced in a study of OX40 agonist ivuxolimab in advanced cancers. Libraries were built with the immunoSEQ multiplex PCR assay. TCRdb mirrors the immuneACCESS table, restricted to in-frame sequences. Some clones are absent from its copies; in checked studies, under half trace to an unresolved V gene, and the reason for the others is unknown. In all, the sample holds about 68,000 clones, and roughly 90% of those were seen once. The ten largest clones add up to about 0.9% of the sample. The material sequenced was CD4+ or CD8+ T cells sorted from blood, taken in a trial of the OX40 agonist ivuxolimab. The receptors were gathered from an adult with an advanced solid tumor such as melanoma, head and neck, liver or kidney cancer.

The genes are TRBV27 and TRBJ1-2; weak D call: TRBD1 (5 bases). CDR1 is MNHEY, CDR2 SMNVEV, per germline (reference sequence). The CDR3 extends over 16 amino acids. The ends were cut back, 5 bases at V and 4 bases at J, with 20 bases in the middle. CDR3 protein: CASSPWTSGSVYGYTF. DNA of the CDR3: TGTGCCAGCAGTCCTTGGACAAGTGGTTCGGTCTATGGCTACACCTTC.

This clone has only one observation. The rearrangement joins TRBV4-1 to TRBJ2-1; 14 nucleotides align to TRBD2. Germline-derived CDR1 and CDR2 are MGHRA and YSYEKL. The CDR3 is 17 amino acids. V was pared by 3 bases and J by 8 bases, with 9 bases of the junction left unmatched. In DNA form, the CDR3 reads TGCGCCAGCAGCCAGGGCTTGACTAGCGGGAGGGCGGATGAGCAGTTCTTC. Its protein is CASSQGLTSGRADEQFF.

The gene calls are TRBV28 and TRBJ1-5; D is perhaps TRBD1 (5 bases). The CDR3 length is 15 residues. Germline V lookup: CDR1 MDHEN, CDR2 SYDVKM. The V end lost 8 bases, the J end lost 3 bases, and 17 bases lay between the germline ends. The CDR3 region has the DNA TGTGCCAGCGTTGGGGCCTATCGGGTCAATCAGCCCCAGCATTTT. Translation gives CASVGAYRVNQPQHF. Based on the CDR3 plus reference TRBV28 and TRBJ1-5, the full variable domain is DVKVTQSSRYLVKRTGEKVFLECVQDMDHENMFWYRQDPGLGLRLIYFSYDVKMKEKGDIPEGYSVSREKKERFSLILESASTNQTSMYLCASVGAYRVNQPQHFGDGTRLSIL.

V and J are TRBV11-2 and TRBJ2-5; 11 positions match TRBD1. V shed 3 bases and J 5 bases; nucleotides not matched to a gene: 11. The CDR3 covers 17 residues. CDR1 and CDR2 from the germline V gene are SGHAT and FQNNGV. CDR3 sequence: CASSFRDRGYPGETQYF. The DNA for the CDR3 is TGTGCCAGCAGCTTTCGGGACAGGGGGTACCCCGGGGAGACCCAGTACTTC.

CDR3 residues: CASEVLGGSTEAFF. The DNA of the CDR3 is TGTGCCAGTGAGGTTCTGGGGGGTAGCACTGAAGCTTTCTTT. The genes are TRBV6-5 and TRBJ1-1, with D maybe TRBD1 (5 bases). V lost 9 bases and J lost 4, with 18 bases in between. Germline CDR1 reads MNHEY; CDR2 reads SVGAGI. The CDR3 contains 14 residues.

The J gene is TRBJ2-2, the V gene TRBV27; 10 nucleotides line up with TRBD1. Germline V CDR1 and CDR2: MNHEY, SMNVEV (reference sequence). Trimming took 5 bases from V and 5 from J; bases not matched to a gene: 8. The CDR3 runs 16 residues. The CDR3 nucleotides are TGTGCCAGCAGTGCCTGGACAGGGGGAAGAACCGGGGAGCTGTTTTTT. Protein product: CASSAWTGGRTGELFF.

The V call is TRBV4-1, the J call TRBJ2-3; TRBD1 matches 7 bases. The CDR3 consists of 14 residues. The J segment lost 4 bases and the V segment lost 1 base, leaving 2 bases of the junction unmatched. In germline, CDR1 is MGHRA, CDR2 YSYEKL. For the CDR3, the DNA is TGCGCCAGCAGCCAAGTAGGGGGCCCAGATACGCAGTATTTT. This gives the protein CASSQVGGPDTQYF.

The V and J genes are TRBV19 and TRBJ2-2; maybe TRBD2 (6 bases). From germline, CDR1 is LNHDA and CDR2 SQIVND (reference sequence). V lost 8 bases and J 2 bases, leaving 12 bases between the germline ends. This CDR3 has 14 residues. The CDR3 sequence: CASWAGLNTGELFF. As DNA, the CDR3 is TGTGCCAGTTGGGCGGGACTCAACACCGGGGAGCTGTTTTTT.

A single count supports this clone. The chain has TRBV6-5 and TRBJ2-5; the D gene could be TRBD1 or TRBD2 (5 bases each). Germline values: CDR1 MNHEY, CDR2 SVGAGI. The CDR3 covers 13 residues. The ends were cut back, 2 bases at V and 13 bases at J, with 17 bases in the middle. CDR3 sequence (DNA): TGTGCCAGCAGTTACCCCGGGACCCCAGTACCGTACTTC. Encoded protein: CASSYPGTPVPYF.

The rearrangement joins TRBV7-9 to TRBJ2-2; TRBD2 might be the D (6 bases). Trimming pared 1 base from V and 3 bases from J, leaving 9 bases between. Germline V CDR1 and CDR2: SEHNR, FQNEAQ (reference sequence). The CDR3 covers 15 residues. The DNA of the CDR3 is TGTGCCAGCAGCTTAGGTTGGGAGGACACCGGGGAGCTGTTTTTT. As protein: CASSLGWEDTGELFF.

This chain links TRBV11-2 with TRBJ2-3; TRBD2 matches 11 bases. Germline CDR1 reads SGHAT; CDR2 reads FQNNGV. V was pared by 1 base and J by 5 bases, with 8 bases of the junction left unmatched. This CDR3 region has 17 residues. CDR3 in amino acids: CASSLGVTSGSIDTQYF. CDR3 DNA sequence: TGTGCCAGCAGCTTAGGAGTCACTAGCGGGAGTATAGATACGCAGTATTTT.

The chain carries TRBV5-5 and TRBJ2-3; 8 bases agree with TRBD1. The CDR3 runs to 14 residues. Per the germline V gene, CDR1 is SGHKS and CDR2 is YYEKEE (reference sequence). Trimming at V came to 2 bases and at J to 5 bases, leaving 4 bases not matched to a gene. For the CDR3, the DNA is TGTGCCAGCAGCTTCAGGGGGCTGGAAGATACGCAGTATTTT. Translating gives CASSFRGLEDTQYF.

V usage is TRBV28 and J usage is TRBJ1-6; possibly TRBD1 for D (6 bases). In germline, CDR1 is MDHEN, CDR2 SYDVKM. The CDR3 totals 15 residues. The germline V and J ends were trimmed by 5 bases and 7 bases, with 15 bases remaining between them. CDR3 residues: CASSPWKGGNSPLHF. As DNA, the CDR3 is TGTGCCAGCAGTCCCTGGAAAGGGGGAAATTCACCCCTCCACTTT.

The genes are TRBV18 and TRBJ2-2; 8 bases match TRBD1. Germline V CDR1 and CDR2: KGHSH, LQKENI. Losses at the gene ends were 3 bases for V and 1 base for J; bases not matched to a gene: 4. The CDR3 extends over 16 amino acids. The CDR3 sequence: CASSPPGGRNTGELFF. The CDR3 DNA sequence: TGTGCCAGCTCACCTCCAGGGGGCCGGAACACCGGGGAGCTGTTTTTT.

V gene TRBV28 combines with J gene TRBJ2-1; D unresolved. This CDR3 has 13 amino acids. Trimming removed 2 bases at V and 14 bases at J, with 16 bases between. Germline V gene data show CDR1 as MDHEN and CDR2 as SYDVKM. The CDR3 DNA reads as TGTGCCAGCAGTTTAATCGCCGAAAGGTATGAGTTCTTC. The encoded protein is CASSLIAERYEFF.

The CDR3 region is CASSSLAFSTDTQYF. CDR3 in DNA: TGTGCCAGCAGCTCCCTCGCATTTAGCACAGATACGCAGTATTTT. The rearrangement joins TRBV7-2 to TRBJ2-3; D unclear. There are 15 residues in the CDR3. With 4 bases removed from V and 0 bases from J, the gap between germline ends came to 11 bases. Per germline, CDR1 SGHTA and CDR2 FQGNSA.

The gene calls are TRBV28 and TRBJ1-1; no reliable D call. CDR1 and CDR2 from the germline V gene are MDHEN and SYDVKM. The CDR3 is 14 residues long. V lost 2 bases and J 1 base, leaving 8 bases between the germline ends. The CDR3 is CASSLLQKNTEAFF. Here the CDR3 DNA reads TGTGCCAGCAGTTTACTACAGAAGAACACTGAAGCTTTCTTT.

V gene TRBV2 combines with J gene TRBJ2-1, with unresolved D. Germline V gene sequence: CDR1 SNHLY, CDR2 FYNNEI. The CDR3 runs 13 residues. V was trimmed by 7 bases and J by 3 bases, leaving 10 bases between them. In DNA, the CDR3 is TGTGCCAGCACCCAGATCCGCTACAATGAGCAGTTCTTC. Protein: CASTQIRYNEQFF.

The V call is TRBV28, the J call TRBJ2-7, with D perhaps TRBD1 (5 bases). CDR1 is MDHEN, CDR2 SYDVKM, per germline. The CDR3 extends over 13 amino acids. Between the trimmed V and J ends, which lost 6 bases and 6 bases, there was a span of 15 bases. CDR3 sequence reads: CASSPTQGSEQYF. Here the CDR3 DNA reads TGTGCCAGCAGCCCAACCCAGGGTAGCGAGCAGTACTTC.

V usage is TRBV28 and J usage is TRBJ1-4, with D possibly being TRBD1 (5 bases). The CDR3 is 20 amino acids. Looked up from germline, CDR1 is MDHEN and CDR2 is SYDVKM. The germline V and J ends were trimmed by 3 bases and 7 bases, with 30 bases remaining between them. DNA for the CDR3: TGTGCCAGCAGTTTCCGAAAGCAAGAGGGGCGAGTCGGGTCCAGTGAAAAACTGTTTTTT. Translation: CASSFRKQEGRVGSSEKLFF. Supplemented by reference TRBV28 and TRBJ1-4, the full variable domain reads DVKVTQSSRYLVKRTGEKVFLECVQDMDHENMFWYRQDPGLGLRLIYFSYDVKMKEKGDIPEGYSVSREKKERFSLILESASTNQTSMYLCASSFRKQEGRVGSSEKLFFGSGTQLSVL.

This chain connects TRBV5-4 to TRBJ1-3, with no clear D. Germline loops: CDR1 SGHNT, CDR2 YYREEE (reference sequence). The V gene lost 3 bases and the J gene lost 0 bases, with 7 bases spanning the gap. CDR3 length: 14 amino acids. In nucleotides, the CDR3 is TGTGCCAGCAGCTATGATCTCTCTGGAAACACCATATATTTT. This sequence encodes CASSYDLSGNTIYF. The full variable domain, in which reference TRBV5-4 and TRBJ1-3 provide the parts outside the CDR3, is ETGVTQSPTHLIKTRGQQVTLRCSSQSGHNTVSWYQQALGQGPQFIFQYYREEENGRGNFPPRFSGLQFPNYSSELNVNALELDDSALYLCASSYDLSGNTIYFGEGSWLTVV.

This chain uses TRBV2 with TRBJ2-2; D not resolved. Trimming took 4 bases from V and 0 from J, leaving 3 bases between them. The CDR3 loop spans 13 amino acids. CDR1 is SNHLY and CDR2 is FYNNEI in the germline V gene. As DNA, the CDR3 is TGTGCCAGCAGTGGCACGAACACCGGGGAGCTGTTTTTT. Translating gives CASSGTNTGELFF.

In DNA, the CDR3 is TGTGCCAGCAGCCCACAGGGGGTCGCCGGGGAGCTGTTTTTT. Translation gives CASSPQGVAGELFF. V gene TRBV7-3 combines with J gene TRBJ2-2, with 8 bases identical to TRBD1. The CDR3 loop spans 14 amino acids. Germline values: CDR1 SGHTA, CDR2 FQGTGA. J lost 6 bases, V lost 5 bases, and 5 bases had no gene match. Using reference TRBV7-3 and TRBJ2-2 for the parts outside the CDR3, the full variable domain is GAGVSQTPSNKVTEKGKYVELRCDPISGHTALYWYRQSLGQGPEFLIYFQGTGAADDSGLPNDRFFAVRPEGSVSTLKIQRTERGDSAVYLCASSPQGVAGELFFGEGSRLTVL.

In its sample, this clone was seen a few times. The CDR3 DNA sequence: TGTGCCAGCAGCCCACGACAGGGCTGGGGCCCAGATACGCAGTATTTT. Residues: CASSPRQGWGPDTQYF. The chain recombines TRBV11-3 with TRBJ2-3; 7 bases line up with TRBD1. The length of the CDR3 is 16 residues. Unmatched junction bases numbered 12, after V lost 5 bases and J lost 4 bases. The germline CDR1 and CDR2 sequences are SGHNT and YENEEA.

V usage is TRBV18 and J usage is TRBJ2-5; the D gene is possibly TRBD1 (5 bases). The length of the CDR3 is 13 residues. V was trimmed by 4 bases and J by 2 bases, leaving 8 bases between them. The germline gives CDR1 KGHSH, CDR2 LQKENI. The CDR3 is CASSRGRQETQYF. CDR3 bases: TGTGCCAGCTCACGGGGCCGGCAAGAGACCCAGTACTTC. Full variable domain (remainder filled in from reference TRBV18 and TRBJ2-5): NAGVMQNPRHLVRRRGQEARLRCSPMKGHSHVYWYRQLPEEGLKFMVYLQKENIIDESGMPKERFSAEFPKEGPSILRIQQVVRGDSAAYFCASSRGRQETQYFGPGTRLLVL.